This T cell receptor (beta chain) was captured in a study of T cell responses to AZD1222 COVID-19 vaccine. The CDR3 loop spans 14 amino acids. The germline V gene encodes CDR1 SNHLY and CDR2 FYNNEI. Turning to this clone: Its specificity is not known. The junction does not match germline at one end; this may be a read error.

Findings and caveats of the study: The donor group comprised mostly white British people and more females; the analysis possibly underestimated clonal diversity. With two AZD1222 doses given, Spike-specific TCR breadth and depth both rose.

Some clones are missing from TCRdb's copy, which holds only in-frame ones; the method was immunoSEQ multiplex PCR. The sample lists roughly 100,000 clones, roughly 88% occurring once. Sequences were derived from peripheral blood, sampled on day 0 of AZD1222 vaccination. The sequence was obtained from an adult in good health. The rearrangement links TRBV2 to TRBJ2-7; D might be TRBD1 or TRBD2, each matching 5 bases. CDR3: CASGGQGGSNEQYF. CDR3 bases: TGTGCCAGCGGGGGTCAAGGCGGCTCCAACGAGCAGTACTTC.